This record looks at one T cell receptor (beta chain) sequence and its context. Reverse transcribing all isolated RNA meant expressed TCRB transcripts were sequenced. Repertoires were generated with immunoSEQ multiplex PCR, while TCRdb's copy carries only in-frame clones and drops some. The profile shows 150,000 to 170,000 clones, roughly 8% of them singletons. The CDR3 consists of 15 residues. J was trimmed by 7 bases and V by 4 bases; bases with no gene match: 9. Germline V gene lookup returns CDR1 SGHRS and CDR2 YFSETQ. These data originate in a study of beta chain features in type 1 diabetes. The chain has TRBV5-1 and TRBJ1-5; 9 bases are shared with TRBD1. Sequences were obtained from central memory CD4+ T cells from blood. The TCR was taken from a man between 18 and 29 years old in good health. The CDR3 sequence: CASSPGQGRGQPQHF. The CDR3 nucleotides are TGCGCCAGCAGCCCGGGACAGGGCAGGGGACAGCCCCAGCATTTT.